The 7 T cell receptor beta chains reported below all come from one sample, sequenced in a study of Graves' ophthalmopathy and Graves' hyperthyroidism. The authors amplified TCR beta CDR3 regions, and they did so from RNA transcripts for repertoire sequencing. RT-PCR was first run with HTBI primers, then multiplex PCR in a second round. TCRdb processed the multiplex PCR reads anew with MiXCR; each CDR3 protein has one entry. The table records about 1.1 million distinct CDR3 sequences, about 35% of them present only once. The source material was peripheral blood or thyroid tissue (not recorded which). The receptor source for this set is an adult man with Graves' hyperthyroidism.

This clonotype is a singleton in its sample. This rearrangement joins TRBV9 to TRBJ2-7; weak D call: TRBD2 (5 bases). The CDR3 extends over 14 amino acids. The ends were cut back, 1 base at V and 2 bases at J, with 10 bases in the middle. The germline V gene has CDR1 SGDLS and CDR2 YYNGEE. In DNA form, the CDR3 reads TGTGCCAGCAGCGTATCTGCCGGGGCCTACGAGCAGTACTTC. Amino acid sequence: CASSVSAGAYEQYF.

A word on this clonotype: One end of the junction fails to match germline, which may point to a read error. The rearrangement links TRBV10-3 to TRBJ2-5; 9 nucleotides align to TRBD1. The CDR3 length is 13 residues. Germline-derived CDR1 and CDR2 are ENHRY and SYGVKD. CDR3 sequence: CASSSPQGATQYF. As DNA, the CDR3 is TGTGCCAGCAGTTCCCCACAGGGGGCGACCCAGTACTTC.

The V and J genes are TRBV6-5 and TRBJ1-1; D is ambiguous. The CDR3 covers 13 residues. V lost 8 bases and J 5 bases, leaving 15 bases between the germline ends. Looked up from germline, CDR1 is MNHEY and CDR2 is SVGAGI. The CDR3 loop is CASSVNLRTEAFF. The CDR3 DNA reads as TGTGCCAGCTCAGTGAATTTACGAACTGAAGCTTTCTTT.

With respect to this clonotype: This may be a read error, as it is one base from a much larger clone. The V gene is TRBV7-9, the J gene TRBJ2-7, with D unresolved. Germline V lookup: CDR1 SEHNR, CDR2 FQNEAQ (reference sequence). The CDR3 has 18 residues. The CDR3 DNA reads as TGTGCCAGCGGCTTAGCCAATCATCCACAGACCAGCCCCTACGAGCAGTACTTC. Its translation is CASGLANHPQTSPYEQYF.

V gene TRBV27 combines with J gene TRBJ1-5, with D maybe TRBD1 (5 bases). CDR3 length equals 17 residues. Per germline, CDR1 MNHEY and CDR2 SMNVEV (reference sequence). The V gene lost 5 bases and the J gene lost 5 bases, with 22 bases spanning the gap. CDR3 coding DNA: TGTGCCAGCAGTGTAGGGACGGGGGTAGGGACCTATCAGCCCCAGCATTTT. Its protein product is CASSVGTGVGTYQPQHF.

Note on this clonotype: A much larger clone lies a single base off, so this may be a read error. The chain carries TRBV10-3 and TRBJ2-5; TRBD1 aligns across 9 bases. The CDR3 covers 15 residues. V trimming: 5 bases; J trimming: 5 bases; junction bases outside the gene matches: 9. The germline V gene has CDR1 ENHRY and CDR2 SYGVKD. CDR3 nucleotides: TGTGCCATCAGTTACTGGGGACAGGGTACGGAGACCCAGTACTTC. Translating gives CAISYWGQGTETQYF.

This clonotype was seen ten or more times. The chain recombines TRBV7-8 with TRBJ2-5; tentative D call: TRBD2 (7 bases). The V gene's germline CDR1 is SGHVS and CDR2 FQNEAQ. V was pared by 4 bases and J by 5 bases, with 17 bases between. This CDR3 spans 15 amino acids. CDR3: CASSSQGQAGETQYF. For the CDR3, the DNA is TGTGCCAGCAGCTCACAGGGACAAGCGGGGGAGACCCAGTACTTC. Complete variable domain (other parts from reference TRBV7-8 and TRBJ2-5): GAGVSQSPRYKVAKRGQDVALRCDPISGHVSLFWYQQALGQGPEFLTYFQNEAQLDKSGLPSDRFFAERPEGSVSTLKIQRTQQEDSAVYLCASSSQGQAGETQYFGPGTRLLVL.